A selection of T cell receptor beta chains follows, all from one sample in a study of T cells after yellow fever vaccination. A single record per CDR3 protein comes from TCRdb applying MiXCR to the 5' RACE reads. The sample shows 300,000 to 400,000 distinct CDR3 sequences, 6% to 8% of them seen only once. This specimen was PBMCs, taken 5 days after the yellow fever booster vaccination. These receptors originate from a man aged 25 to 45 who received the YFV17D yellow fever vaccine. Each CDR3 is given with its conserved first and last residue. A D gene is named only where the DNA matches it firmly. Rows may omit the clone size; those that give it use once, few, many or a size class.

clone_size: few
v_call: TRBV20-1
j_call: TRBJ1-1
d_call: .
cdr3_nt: TGCAGTGCTATTAAGGGCGTTGAAGCTTTCTTT
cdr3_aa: CSAIKGVEAFF

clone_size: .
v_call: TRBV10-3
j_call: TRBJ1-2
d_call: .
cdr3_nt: TGTGCCATCAGTGAGTCGACGGGGGCGATGAATGGCTACACCTTC
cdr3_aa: CAISESTGAMNGYTF

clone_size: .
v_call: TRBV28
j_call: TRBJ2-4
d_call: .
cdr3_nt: TGTGCCAGCAGTTTAGTGGGTCAGGGTTTGGACATTCAGTACTTC
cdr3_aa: CASSLVGQGLDIQYF

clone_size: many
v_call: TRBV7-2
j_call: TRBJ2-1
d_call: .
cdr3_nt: TGTGCCAGCAGCTTACCGCTAGCGGAGCAGTTCTTC
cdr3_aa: CASSLPLAEQFF

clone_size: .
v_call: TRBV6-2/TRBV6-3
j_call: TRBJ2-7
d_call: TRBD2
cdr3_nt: TGTGCCAGCAGTTACCTCGGGACTAGGGACCTCTACGAGCAGTACTTC
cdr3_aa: CASSYLGTRDLYEQYF

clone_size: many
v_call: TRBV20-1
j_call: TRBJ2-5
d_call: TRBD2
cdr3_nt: TGCAGTGCTAGAGCACCCACCCTAGCGGGAGGGATAGAGACCCAGTACTTC
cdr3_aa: CSARAPTLAGGIETQYF

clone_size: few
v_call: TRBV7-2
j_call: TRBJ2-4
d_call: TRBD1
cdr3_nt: TGTGCCAGCAGTAAAGACAGGGGGCGAAACATTCAGTACTTC
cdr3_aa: CASSKDRGRNIQYF

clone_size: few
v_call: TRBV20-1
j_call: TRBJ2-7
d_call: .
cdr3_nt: TGCAGTGCTAGAGATCGGCTTCCTAACGAGCAGTACTTC
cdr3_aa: CSARDRLPNEQYF

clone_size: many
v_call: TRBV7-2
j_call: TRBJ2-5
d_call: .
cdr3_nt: TGTGCCAGCAGCTTAGTCCGGGGTCAAGAGACCCAGTACTTC
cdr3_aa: CASSLVRGQETQYF

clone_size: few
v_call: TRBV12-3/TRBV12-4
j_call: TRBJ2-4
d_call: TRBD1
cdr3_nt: TGTGCCAGCAGTTTGCGGCAGGGGGAAAACATTCAGTACTTC
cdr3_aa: CASSLRQGENIQYF

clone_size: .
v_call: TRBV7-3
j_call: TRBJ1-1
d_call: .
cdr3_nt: TGTGCCAGCAGCTTAAGACGGATCAAGAACACTGAAGCTTTCTTT
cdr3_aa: CASSLRRIKNTEAFF

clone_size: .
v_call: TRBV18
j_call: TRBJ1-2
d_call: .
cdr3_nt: TGTGCCAGCTCACCTCCACCGTTCAGGGTGGCCTCGTCCAAGGGGGGCTATGGCTACACCTTC
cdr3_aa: CASSPPPFRVASSKGGYGYTF

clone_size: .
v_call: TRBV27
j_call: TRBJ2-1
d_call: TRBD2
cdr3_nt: TGTGCCAGCGTGATCATAGCGGGAGGGCTCAATGAGCAGTTCTTC
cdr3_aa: CASVIIAGGLNEQFF

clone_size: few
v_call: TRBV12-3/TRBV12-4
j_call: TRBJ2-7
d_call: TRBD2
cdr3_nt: TGTGCCAGCAGTCTCGGTACTAGCGGGAGCGTAGAGCAGTACTTC
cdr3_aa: CASSLGTSGSVEQYF

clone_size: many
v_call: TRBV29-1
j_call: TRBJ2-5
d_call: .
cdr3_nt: TGCAGCGGGGGAACTCCCAAACAAGAGACCCAGTACTTC
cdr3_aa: CSGGTPKQETQYF

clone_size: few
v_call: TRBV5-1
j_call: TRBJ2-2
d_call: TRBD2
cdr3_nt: TGCGCCAGCAGCGATAGCGGGAGAAACACCGGGGAGCTGTTTTTT
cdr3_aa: CASSDSGRNTGELFF

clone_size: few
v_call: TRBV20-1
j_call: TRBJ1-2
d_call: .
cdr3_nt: TGCAGTGCTAGAGCCCGCCAGGAGCACTATGGCTACACCTTC
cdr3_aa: CSARARQEHYGYTF

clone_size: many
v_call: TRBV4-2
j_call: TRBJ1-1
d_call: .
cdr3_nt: TGTGCCAGCAGCCGGGATATCTTCGACCTGGGCACTGAAGCTTTCTTT
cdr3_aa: CASSRDIFDLGTEAFF

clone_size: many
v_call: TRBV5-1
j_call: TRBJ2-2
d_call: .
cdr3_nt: TGCGCCAGCAGCCCAACACCGAACACCGGGGAGCTGTTTTTT
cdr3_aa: CASSPTPNTGELFF

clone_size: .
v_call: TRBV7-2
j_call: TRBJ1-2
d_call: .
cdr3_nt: TGTGCCAGCAGCCCAAGGACCGGGAGACCTAACTATGGCTACACCTTC
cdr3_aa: CASSPRTGRPNYGYTF

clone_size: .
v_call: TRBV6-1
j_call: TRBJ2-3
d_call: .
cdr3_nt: TGTGCCAGCAGTGGCTACAGGACAGATACGCAGTATTTT
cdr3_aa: CASSGYRTDTQYF

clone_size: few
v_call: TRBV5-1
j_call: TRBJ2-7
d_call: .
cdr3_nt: TGCGCCAGCAGTCAGGATGGCGGCGGCGGCCCATACGAGCAGTACTTC
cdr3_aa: CASSQDGGGGPYEQYF

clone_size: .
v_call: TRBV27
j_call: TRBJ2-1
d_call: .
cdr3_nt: TGTGCCAGCAGTTTAAACGGATACAATGAGCAGTTCTTC
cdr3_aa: CASSLNGYNEQFF

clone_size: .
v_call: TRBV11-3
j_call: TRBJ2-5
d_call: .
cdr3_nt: TGTGCCAGCAGCTTCGAAAAAGAACAAGAGACCCAGTACTTC
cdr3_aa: CASSFEKEQETQYF

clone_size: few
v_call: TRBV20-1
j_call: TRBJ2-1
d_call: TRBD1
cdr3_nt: TGCAGTGCTAGGGGGACAGGGGGTAATGAGCAGTTCTTC
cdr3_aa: CSARGTGGNEQFF

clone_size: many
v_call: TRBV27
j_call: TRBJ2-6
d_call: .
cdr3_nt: TGTGCCAGCAGTTTAAGCGGCTCCCGGCTTGCCAACGTCCTGACTTTC
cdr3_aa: CASSLSGSRLANVLTF

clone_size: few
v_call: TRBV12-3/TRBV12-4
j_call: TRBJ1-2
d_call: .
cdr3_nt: TGTGCCAGCAGGGTGACAGAAAACTATGGCTACACCTTC
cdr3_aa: CASRVTENYGYTF

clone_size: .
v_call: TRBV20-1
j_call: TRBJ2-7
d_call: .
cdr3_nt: TGCAGTGCGCAACTTCAGGGGCCCTACGAGCAGTACTTC
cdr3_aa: CSAQLQGPYEQYF

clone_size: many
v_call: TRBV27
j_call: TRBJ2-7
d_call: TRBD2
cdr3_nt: TGTGCCAGCAGTTTGGCGTTGGGGCTAGCGGTTGAGCAGTACTTC
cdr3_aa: CASSLALGLAVEQYF

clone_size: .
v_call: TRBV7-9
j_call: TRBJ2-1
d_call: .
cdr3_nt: TGTGCCAGCGGGTTTGAGCTCTCCTACAATGAGCAGTTCTTC
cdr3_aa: CASGFELSYNEQFF

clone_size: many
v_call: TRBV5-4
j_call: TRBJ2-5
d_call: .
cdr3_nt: TGTGCCAGCAGCGAAGGGGGGGTCGAGACCCAGTACTTC
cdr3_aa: CASSEGGVETQYF

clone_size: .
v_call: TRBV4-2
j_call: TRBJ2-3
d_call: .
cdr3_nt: TGTGCCAGCAGCCCGGGACCCCCGGGGACAGATACGCAGTATTTT
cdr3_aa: CASSPGPPGTDTQYF

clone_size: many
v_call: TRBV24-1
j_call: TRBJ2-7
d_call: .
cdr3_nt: TGTGCCACCAGTGATTCGGCGGGTACCCCCTACGAGCAGTACTTC
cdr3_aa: CATSDSAGTPYEQYF

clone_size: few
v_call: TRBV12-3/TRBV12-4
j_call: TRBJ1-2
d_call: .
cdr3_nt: TGTGCCAGCTTCGGGATGGCTAACTATGGCTACACCTTC
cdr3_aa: CASFGMANYGYTF

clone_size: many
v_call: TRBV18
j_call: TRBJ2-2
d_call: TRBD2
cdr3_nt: TGTGCCAGCTCACCACCATTAGCGGGAGTGGGCGCCGGGGAGCTGTTTTTT
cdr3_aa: CASSPPLAGVGAGELFF

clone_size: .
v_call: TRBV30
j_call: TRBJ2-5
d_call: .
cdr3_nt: TGTGCCTGGAGTGGGGTTGGACAGAAAGAGACCCAGTACTTC
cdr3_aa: CAWSGVGQKETQYF

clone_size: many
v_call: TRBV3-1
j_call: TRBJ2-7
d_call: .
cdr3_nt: TGTGCCAGCAGCCAAAACAGTCTCAGCCGCTACGAGCAGTACTTC
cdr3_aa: CASSQNSLSRYEQYF

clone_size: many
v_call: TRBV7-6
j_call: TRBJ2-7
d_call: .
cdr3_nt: TGTGCCAGCAGCCCATCCCCGACCTCGCACAGCGGGTTCTTCTACGAGCAGTACTTC
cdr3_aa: CASSPSPTSHSGFFYEQYF

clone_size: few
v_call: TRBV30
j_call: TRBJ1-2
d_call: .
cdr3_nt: TGTGCCTGGACCCCGGACAGAGATGGCTACACCTTC
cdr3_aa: CAWTPDRDGYTF

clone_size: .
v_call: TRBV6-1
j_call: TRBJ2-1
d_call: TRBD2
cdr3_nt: TGTGCCAGCCGTGGGGCGGGGGGCCCGAAGCGGAGGGGAAACAATGAGCAGTTCTTC
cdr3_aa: CASRGAGGPKRRGNNEQFF

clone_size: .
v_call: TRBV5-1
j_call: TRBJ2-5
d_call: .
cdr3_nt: TGCGCCAGCAGCCCGCTGACACGCGAGACCCAGTACTTC
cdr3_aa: CASSPLTRETQYF

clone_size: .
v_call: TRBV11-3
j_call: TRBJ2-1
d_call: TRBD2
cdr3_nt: TGTGCCAGCAGCCCCGGGGGCGCGGGAGGGTACAATGAGCAGTTCTTC
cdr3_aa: CASSPGGAGGYNEQFF

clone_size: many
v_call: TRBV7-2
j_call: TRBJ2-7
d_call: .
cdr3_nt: TGTGCCAGCAGCTTAAGGGTCAACTCCTACGAGCAGTACTTC
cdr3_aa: CASSLRVNSYEQYF

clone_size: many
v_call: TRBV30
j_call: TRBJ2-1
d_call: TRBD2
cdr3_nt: TGTGCCTGGAGCGGGACTAGCGGGAGCCGGACCAATGAGCAGTTCTTC
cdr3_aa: CAWSGTSGSRTNEQFF

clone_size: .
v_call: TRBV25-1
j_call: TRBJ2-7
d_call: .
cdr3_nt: TGTGCCAGCAGTCAGGGCGGCCTCTACGAGCAGTACTTC
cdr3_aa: CASSQGGLYEQYF

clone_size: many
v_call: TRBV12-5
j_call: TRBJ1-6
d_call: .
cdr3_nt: TGTGCTAGTGGTCTGGATCAAGCACCCCTCCACTTT
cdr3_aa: CASGLDQAPLHF

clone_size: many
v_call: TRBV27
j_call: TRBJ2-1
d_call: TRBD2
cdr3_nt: TGTGCCAGCAGTCCGGGGACTAGCGGGAGGAATGAGCAGTTCTTC
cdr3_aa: CASSPGTSGRNEQFF

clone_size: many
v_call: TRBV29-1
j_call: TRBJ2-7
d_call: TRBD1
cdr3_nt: TGCAGCGTTTTGCAGGGGGTGCGCGAGCAGTACTTC
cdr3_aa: CSVLQGVREQYF

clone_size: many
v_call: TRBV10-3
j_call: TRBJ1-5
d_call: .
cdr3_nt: TGTGCCATCAGTGAAATAGAGGTTCAGCCCCAGCATTTT
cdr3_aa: CAISEIEVQPQHF

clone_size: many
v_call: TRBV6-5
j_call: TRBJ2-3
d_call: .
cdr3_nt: TGTGCCAGCAGTTTAGCGGCCTACAGCACAGATACGCAGTATTTT
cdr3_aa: CASSLAAYSTDTQYF

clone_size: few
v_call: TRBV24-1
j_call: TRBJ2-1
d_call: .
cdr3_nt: TGTGCCACCAGTGTTCCCACGCCTCACAAGGTCGGGGAGCAGTTCTTC
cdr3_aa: CATSVPTPHKVGEQFF

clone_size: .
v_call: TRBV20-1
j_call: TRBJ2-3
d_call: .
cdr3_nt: TGCAGTGCCAGGCCTTTGGAGGGAGATACGCAGTATTTT
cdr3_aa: CSARPLEGDTQYF

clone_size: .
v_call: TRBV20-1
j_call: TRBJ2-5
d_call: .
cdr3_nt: TGCAGTGCTAGAGGGGCAACCGCTTCCCAAGAGACCCAGTACTTC
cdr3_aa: CSARGATASQETQYF

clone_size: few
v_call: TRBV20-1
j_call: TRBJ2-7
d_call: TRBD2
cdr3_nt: TGCAGTGCTAGAGGACTAGCGGGACGCGAGCAGTACTTC
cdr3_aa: CSARGLAGREQYF

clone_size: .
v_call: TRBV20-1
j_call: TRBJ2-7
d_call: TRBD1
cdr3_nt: TGCAGTGCTACTACTGACAGGGGGCGTAGTTACGAGCAGTACTTC
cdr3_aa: CSATTDRGRSYEQYF

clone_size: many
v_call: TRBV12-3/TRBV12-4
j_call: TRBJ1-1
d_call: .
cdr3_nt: TGTGCCAGCAGTGAACAGCTAATGAACACTGAAGCTTTCTTT
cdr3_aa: CASSEQLMNTEAFF

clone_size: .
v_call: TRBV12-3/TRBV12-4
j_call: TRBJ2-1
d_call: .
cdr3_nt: TGTGCCAGCAGTTCCCAGGGCGGGGATTCCTACAATGAGCAGTTCTTC
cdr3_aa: CASSSQGGDSYNEQFF

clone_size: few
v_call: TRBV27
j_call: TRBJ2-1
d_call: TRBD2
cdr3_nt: TGTGCCAGCAGTGTTAGCGGGGGGGTCCGGGCCAATGAGCAGTTCTTC
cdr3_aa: CASSVSGGVRANEQFF

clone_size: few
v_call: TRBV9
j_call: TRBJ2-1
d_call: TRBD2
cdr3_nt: TGTGCCAGCAGCGTTAGCGGGAGGAATGAGCAGTTCTTC
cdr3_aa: CASSVSGRNEQFF

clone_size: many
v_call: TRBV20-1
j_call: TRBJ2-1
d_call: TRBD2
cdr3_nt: TGCAGTGCCGAGCCGCTGGGACTAGCGGCCCGCAGGGAGCAGTTCTTC
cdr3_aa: CSAEPLGLAARREQFF